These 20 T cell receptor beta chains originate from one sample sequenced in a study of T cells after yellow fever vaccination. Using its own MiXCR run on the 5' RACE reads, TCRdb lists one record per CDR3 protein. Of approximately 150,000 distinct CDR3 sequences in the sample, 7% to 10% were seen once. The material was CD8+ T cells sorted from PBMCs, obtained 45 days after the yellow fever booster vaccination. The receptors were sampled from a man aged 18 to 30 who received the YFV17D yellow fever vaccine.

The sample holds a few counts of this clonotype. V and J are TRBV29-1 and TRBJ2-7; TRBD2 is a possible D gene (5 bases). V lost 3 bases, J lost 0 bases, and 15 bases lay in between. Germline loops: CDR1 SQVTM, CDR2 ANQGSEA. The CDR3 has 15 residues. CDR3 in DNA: TGCAGCGTTGAGCTCGAGGGCGTTAGCTCCTACGAGCAGTACTTC. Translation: CSVELEGVSSYEQYF.

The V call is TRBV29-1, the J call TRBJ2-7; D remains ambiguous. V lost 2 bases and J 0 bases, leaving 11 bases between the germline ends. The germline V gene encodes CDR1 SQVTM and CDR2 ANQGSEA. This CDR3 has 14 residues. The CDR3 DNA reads TGCAGCGTTGAATCGGCAGGCAGCTCCTACGAGCAGTACTTC. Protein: CSVESAGSSYEQYF.

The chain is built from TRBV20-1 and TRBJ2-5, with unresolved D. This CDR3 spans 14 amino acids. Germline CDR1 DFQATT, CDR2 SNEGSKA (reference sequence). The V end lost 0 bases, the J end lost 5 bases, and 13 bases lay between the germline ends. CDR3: CSARDPLGIETQYF. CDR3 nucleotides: TGCAGTGCTAGAGATCCCTTGGGTATTGAGACCCAGTACTTC.

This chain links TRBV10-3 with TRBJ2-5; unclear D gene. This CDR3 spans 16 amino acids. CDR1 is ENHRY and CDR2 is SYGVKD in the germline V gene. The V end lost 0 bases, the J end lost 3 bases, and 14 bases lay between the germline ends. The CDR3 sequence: CAISESVGLSKETQYF. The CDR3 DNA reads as TGTGCCATCAGTGAGTCAGTAGGGCTCAGCAAAGAGACCCAGTACTTC.

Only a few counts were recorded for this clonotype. CDR3 DNA: TGCGCCAGCAGCCCCCGCTGGGATAATTCACCCCTCCACTTT. Its translation: CASSPRWDNSPLHF. The chain joins TRBV5-1 to TRBJ1-6, with D uncertain. The germline V and J ends were trimmed by 4 bases and 5 bases, with 10 bases remaining between them. The CDR3 has 14 amino acids. Germline values: CDR1 SGHRS, CDR2 YFSETQ.

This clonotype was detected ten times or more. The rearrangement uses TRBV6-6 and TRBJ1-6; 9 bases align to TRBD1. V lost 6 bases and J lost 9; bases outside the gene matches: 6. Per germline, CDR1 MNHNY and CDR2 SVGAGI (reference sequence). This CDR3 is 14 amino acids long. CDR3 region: CASSHSTGGSPLHF. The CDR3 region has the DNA TGTGCCAGCAGCCACTCGACAGGGGGTTCACCCCTCCACTTT.

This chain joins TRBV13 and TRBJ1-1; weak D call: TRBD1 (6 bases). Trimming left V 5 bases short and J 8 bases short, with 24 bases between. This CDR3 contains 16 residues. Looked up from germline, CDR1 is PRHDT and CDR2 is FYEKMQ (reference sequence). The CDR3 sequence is CASSPRPYRVVFEAFF. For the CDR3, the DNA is TGTGCCAGCAGCCCGCGCCCTTACAGGGTGGTCTTCGAAGCTTTCTTT.

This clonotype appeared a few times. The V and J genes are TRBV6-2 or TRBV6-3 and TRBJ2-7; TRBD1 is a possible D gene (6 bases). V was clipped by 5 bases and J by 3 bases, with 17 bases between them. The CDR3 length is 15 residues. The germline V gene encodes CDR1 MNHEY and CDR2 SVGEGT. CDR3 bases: TGTGCCAGCAGTATCCCCCGGGACACTTTCTACGAGCAGTACTTC. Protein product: CASSIPRDTFYEQYF.

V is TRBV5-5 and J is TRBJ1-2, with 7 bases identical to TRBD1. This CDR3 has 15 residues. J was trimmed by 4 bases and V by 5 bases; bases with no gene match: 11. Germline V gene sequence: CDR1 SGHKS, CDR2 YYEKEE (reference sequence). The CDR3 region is CASSRTTGAAYGYTF. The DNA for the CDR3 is TGTGCCAGCAGTCGTACTACAGGGGCGGCCTATGGCTACACCTTC.

The CDR3 is CATSSNTMNTEAFF. As DNA, the CDR3 is TGTGCCACCAGCAGTAACACTATGAACACTGAAGCTTTCTTT. The V call is TRBV15, the J call TRBJ1-1, with D unresolved. Germline V gene lookup returns CDR1 LNHNV and CDR2 YYDKDF (reference sequence). V lost 3 bases and J lost 0, with 8 bases in between. This CDR3 has 14 residues.

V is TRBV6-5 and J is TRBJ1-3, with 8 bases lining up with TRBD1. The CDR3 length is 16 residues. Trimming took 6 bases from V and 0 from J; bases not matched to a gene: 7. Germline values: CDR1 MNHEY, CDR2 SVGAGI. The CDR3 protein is CASSRTGPGSGNTIYF. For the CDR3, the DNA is TGTGCCAGCAGCCGGACAGGGCCTGGCTCTGGAAACACCATATATTTT.

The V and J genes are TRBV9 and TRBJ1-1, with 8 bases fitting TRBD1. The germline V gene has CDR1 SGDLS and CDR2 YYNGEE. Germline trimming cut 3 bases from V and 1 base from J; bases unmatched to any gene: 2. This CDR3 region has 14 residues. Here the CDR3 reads CASSGTGRNTEAFF. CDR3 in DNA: TGTGCCAGCAGCGGGACAGGGCGGAACACTGAAGCTTTCTTT. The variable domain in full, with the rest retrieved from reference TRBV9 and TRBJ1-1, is DSGVTQTPKHLITATGQRVTLRCSPRSGDLSVYWYQQSLDQGLQFLIQYYNGEERAKGNILERFSAQQFPDLHSELNLSSLELGDSALYFCASSGTGRNTEAFFGQGTRLTVV.

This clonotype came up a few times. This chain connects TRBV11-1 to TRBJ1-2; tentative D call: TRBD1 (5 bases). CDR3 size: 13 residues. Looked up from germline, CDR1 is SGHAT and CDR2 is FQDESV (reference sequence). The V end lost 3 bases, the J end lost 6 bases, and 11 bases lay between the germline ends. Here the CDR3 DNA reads TGTGCCAGCAGCTTCATCCGGGACGATGGCTACACCTTC. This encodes CASSFIRDDGYTF. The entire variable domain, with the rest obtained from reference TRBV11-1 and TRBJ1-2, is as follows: EAEVAQSPRYKITEKSQAVAFWCDPISGHATLYWYRQILGQGPELLVQFQDESVVDDSQLPKDRFSAERLKGVDSTLKIQPAELGDSAMYLCASSFIRDDGYTFGSGTRLTVV.

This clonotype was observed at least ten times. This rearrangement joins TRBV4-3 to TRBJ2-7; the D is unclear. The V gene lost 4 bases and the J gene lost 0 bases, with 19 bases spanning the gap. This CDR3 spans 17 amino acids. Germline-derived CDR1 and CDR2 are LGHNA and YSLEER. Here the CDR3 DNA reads TGCGCCAGCAGCCTACGCCAGACAACCCTGGGCTCCTACGAGCAGTACTTC. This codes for CASSLRQTTLGSYEQYF.

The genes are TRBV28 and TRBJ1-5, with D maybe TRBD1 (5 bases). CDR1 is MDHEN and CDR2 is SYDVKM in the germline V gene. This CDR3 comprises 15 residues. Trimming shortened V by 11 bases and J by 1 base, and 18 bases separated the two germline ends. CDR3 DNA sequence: TGTGCCTTAGGGGTGGGGTTTCGGAGCAATCAGCCCCAGCATTTT. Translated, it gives CALGVGFRSNQPQHF.

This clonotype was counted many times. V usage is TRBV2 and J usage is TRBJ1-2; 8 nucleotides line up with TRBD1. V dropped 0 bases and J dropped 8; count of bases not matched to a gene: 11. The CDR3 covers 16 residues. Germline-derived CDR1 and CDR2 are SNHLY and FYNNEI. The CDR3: CASSEARTGRERGYTF. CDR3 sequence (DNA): TGTGCCAGCAGTGAAGCCCGGACAGGGAGAGAGCGGGGCTACACCTTC. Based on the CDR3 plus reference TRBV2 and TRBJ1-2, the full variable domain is EPEVTQTPSHQVTQMGQEVILRCVPISNHLYFYWYRQILGQKVEFLVSFYNNEISEKSEIFDDQFSVERPDGSNFTLKIRSTKLEDSAMYFCASSEARTGRERGYTFGSGTRLTVV.

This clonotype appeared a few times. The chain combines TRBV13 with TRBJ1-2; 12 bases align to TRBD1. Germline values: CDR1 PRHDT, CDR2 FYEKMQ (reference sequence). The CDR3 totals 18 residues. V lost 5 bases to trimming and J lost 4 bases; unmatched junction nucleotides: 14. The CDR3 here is CASSQRGQGATIGYGYTF. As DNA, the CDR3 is TGTGCCAGCAGCCAGAGGGGACAGGGGGCAACTATCGGCTATGGCTACACCTTC.

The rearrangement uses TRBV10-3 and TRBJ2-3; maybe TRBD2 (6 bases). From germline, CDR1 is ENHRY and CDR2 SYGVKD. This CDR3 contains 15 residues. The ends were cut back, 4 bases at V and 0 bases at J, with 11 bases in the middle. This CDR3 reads CAISGGLPSTDTQYF. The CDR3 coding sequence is TGTGCCATCAGTGGCGGACTACCAAGCACAGATACGCAGTATTTT.

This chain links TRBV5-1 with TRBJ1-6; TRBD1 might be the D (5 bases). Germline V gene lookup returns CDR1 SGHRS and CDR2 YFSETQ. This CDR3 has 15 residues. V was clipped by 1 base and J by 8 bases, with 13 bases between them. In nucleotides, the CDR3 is TGCGCCAGCAGCTTGTCAGCAGGGTTGCATTCACCCCTCCACTTT. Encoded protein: CASSLSAGLHSPLHF.

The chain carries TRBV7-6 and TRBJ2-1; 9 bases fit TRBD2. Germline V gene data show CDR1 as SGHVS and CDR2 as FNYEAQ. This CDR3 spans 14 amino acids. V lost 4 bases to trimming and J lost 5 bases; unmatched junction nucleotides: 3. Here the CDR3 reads CASSSSGGHNEQFF. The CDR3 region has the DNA TGTGCCAGCAGCTCAAGCGGGGGGCACAATGAGCAGTTCTTC.